This entry concerns a single T cell receptor (beta chain). Its antigen is unidentified. The CDR3 sequence is 15 residues long. J was trimmed by 4 bases and V by 7 bases; bases with no gene match: 7. Unique molecular identifiers were incorporated into the prepared TCRbeta library. TCRdb ran MiXCR on the PCR reads and lists one entry per CDR3 protein. Among about 490,000 distinct CDR3 sequences listed, roughly a tenth were seen once. The sample originates from a study of T-cell reconstitution after alpha-beta-depleted transplantation in children. The study's findings and limits: It was reported that alpha-beta T cells came from several hundred expanded graft clones (about two months after transplant). One year post-transplant, T-cell counts and diversity were largely derived from T cells produced anew.

Sequenced here: PBMCs, sampled before TCRalphabeta/CD19-depleted stem cell transplant. This rearrangement joins TRBV12-3 or TRBV12-4 to TRBJ2-2; TRBD2 matches at 9 bases. The source of this sequence is a child under 10 years old with inherited bone marrow failure, due to receive a stem cell transplant. CDR3 protein: CASTPGLAPTGELFF. DNA of the CDR3: TGTGCCAGCACCCCGGGACTAGCCCCCACCGGGGAGCTGTTTTTT.